This paragraph reports one TCR beta chain. Its cognate antigen is unknown. CDR3 length: 17 residues. The V gene end was trimmed by 3 bases and the J gene end by 1 base; junction bases not matched to a gene: 12. Germline-derived CDR1 and CDR2 are SGHRS and YFSETQ. This entry belongs to a study of cytomegalovirus exposure and HLA in healthy donors. Across the study: Among the 350 to 400 donors who were genotyped, 81% fell in the genetic ancestry cluster that is associated with self-reported Caucasian donors. General study findings and limits: Earlier results showed most TCR beta V segments being productive about 87% or about 30% of the time.

In the PCR, 60 Vbeta and 13 Jbeta primers were used. The data were produced by immunoSEQ multiplex PCR, yet TCRdb's version contains in-frame clones alone and is incomplete. The sample gives around 110,000 clones, roughly 85% of which show up once; 22% is in the top ten. Sequences were obtained from PBMCs. The source is a man aged 25-45 years in good health and CMV-seropositive. The rearrangement joins TRBV5-1 to TRBJ1-1, with 7 bases that match TRBD1. The CDR3 sequence is CASSSTGYSGENTEAFF. Here the CDR3 DNA reads TGCGCCAGCAGCTCGACAGGGTATTCGGGGGAGAACACTGAAGCTTTCTTT.